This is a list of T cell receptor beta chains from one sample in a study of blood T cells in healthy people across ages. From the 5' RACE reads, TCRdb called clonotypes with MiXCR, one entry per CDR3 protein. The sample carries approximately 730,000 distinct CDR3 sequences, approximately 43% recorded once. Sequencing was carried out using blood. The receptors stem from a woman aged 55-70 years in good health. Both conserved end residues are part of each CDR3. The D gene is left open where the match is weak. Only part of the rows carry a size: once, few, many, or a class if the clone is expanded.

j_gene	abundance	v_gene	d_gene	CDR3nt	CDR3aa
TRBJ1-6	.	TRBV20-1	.	TGCAGTGCTAGGGATGAAGGGGGGAATTCACCCCTCCACTTT	CSARDEGGNSPLHF
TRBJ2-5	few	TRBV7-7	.	TGTGCCAGCAGCCGGCGGGGTGGAGAGACCCAGTACTTC	CASSRRGGETQYF
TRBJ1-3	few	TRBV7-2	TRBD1	TGTGCCAGCTATTGGGGACAGACCCTCTCTGGAAACACCATATATTTT	CASYWGQTLSGNTIYF
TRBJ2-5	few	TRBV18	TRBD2	TGTGCCAGCTCACAATGGACTAGCGGAAACAATCGGGATCAGTACTTC	CASSQWTSGNNRDQYF
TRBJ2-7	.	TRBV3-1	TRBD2	TGTGCCAGCAGCCAAGCACTCCTTAGCGGGAGCTCCTACGAGCAGTACTTC	CASSQALLSGSSYEQYF
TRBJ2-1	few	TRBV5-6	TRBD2	TGTGCCAGCAGCTTGAGGAGGGTGGGACTAGCAATAGCCAATGAGCAGTTCTTC	CASSLRRVGLAIANEQFF
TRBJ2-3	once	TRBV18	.	TGTGCCAGCTCACTAATGGACAGCACAGATACGCAGTATTTT	CASSLMDSTDTQYF
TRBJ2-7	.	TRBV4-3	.	TGCGCCAGCAGCCCGAAGGGGGGTCCCTACGAGCAGTACTTC	CASSPKGGPYEQYF
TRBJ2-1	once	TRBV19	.	TGTGCCAGTACCCCAGGGACCTACAATGAGCAGTTCTTC	CASTPGTYNEQFF
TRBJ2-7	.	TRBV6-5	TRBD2	TGTGCCAGCAGTTACAGAGGAAGCGGGGCTTACGAGCAGTACTTC	CASSYRGSGAYEQYF
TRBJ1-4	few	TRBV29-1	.	TGCAGCGTCCCTTTGGGGCAGGGCGAAAAACTGTTTTTT	CSVPLGQGEKLFF